The sequence of this TCR beta chain was determined in a study of blood T cell repertoires in COVID-19. Study in general: The United States, Italy and Spain provided the acute and convalescent COVID-19 samples. Nucleic acid was either cDNA or gDNA, and it came from T cells, B-cell-depleted T cells, or PBMCs.

The V end was cut by 2 bases, the J end by 6 bases, with 11 bases between. CDR1 is MDHEN and CDR2 is SYDVKM in the germline V gene. CDR3 length: 14 residues. As processed by the authors: Nucleated cell number was recorded as an estimate derived from reference gene primer amplification. TCRdb's table, derived via immunoSEQ multiplex PCR, lists solely in-frame clones and lacks some. That table gives V, J and clone size, and the DNA gave D and trimming. The data show more than 45,000 clones, approximately 90% seen once. Sequencing used peripheral blood. V and J are TRBV28 and TRBJ1-5, with D perhaps matching TRBD1 (5 bases). This receptor was taken from a man in his 70s with acute or convalescent COVID-19. The CDR3 loop reads CASSLQLGGQPQHF. For the CDR3, the DNA is TGTGCCAGCAGTTTACAGTTGGGGGGTCAGCCCCAGCATTTT.